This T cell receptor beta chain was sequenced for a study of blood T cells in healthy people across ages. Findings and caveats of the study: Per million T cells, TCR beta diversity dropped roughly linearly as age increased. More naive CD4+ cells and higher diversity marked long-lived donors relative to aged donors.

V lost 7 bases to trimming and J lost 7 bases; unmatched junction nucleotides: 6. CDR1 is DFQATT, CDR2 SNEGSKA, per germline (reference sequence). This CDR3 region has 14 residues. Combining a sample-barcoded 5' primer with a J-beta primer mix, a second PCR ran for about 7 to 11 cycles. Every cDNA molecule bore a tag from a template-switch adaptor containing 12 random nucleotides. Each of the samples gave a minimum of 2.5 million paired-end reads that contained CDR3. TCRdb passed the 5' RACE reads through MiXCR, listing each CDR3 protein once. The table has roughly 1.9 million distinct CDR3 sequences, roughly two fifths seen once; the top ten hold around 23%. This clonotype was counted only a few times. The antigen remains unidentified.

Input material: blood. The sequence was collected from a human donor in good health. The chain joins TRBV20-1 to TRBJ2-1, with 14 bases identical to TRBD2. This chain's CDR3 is CSGGLAGVRNEQFF. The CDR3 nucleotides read TGCAGTGGGGGACTAGCGGGGGTCAGGAATGAGCAGTTCTTC.